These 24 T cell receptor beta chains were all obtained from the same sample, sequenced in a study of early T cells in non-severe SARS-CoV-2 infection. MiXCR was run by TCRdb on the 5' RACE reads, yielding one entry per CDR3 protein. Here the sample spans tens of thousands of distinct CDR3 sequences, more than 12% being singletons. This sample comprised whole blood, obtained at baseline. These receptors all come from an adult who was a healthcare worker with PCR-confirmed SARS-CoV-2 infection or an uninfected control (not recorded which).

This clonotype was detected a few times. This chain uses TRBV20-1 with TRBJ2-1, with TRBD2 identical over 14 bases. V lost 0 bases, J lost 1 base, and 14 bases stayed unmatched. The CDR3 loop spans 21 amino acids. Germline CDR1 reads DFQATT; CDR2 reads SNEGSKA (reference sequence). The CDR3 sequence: CSARDAVTSGRGIGSYNEQFF. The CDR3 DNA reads TGCAGTGCTAGAGATGCGGTGACTAGCGGGAGGGGTATCGGTTCCTACAATGAGCAGTTCTTC.

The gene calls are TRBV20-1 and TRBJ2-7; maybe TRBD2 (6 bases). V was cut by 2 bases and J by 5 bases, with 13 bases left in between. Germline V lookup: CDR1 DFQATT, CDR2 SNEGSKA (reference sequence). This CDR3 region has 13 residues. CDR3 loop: CSARTGSTHEQYF. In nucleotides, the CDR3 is TGCAGTGCTAGAACCGGGAGCACCCACGAGCAGTACTTC.

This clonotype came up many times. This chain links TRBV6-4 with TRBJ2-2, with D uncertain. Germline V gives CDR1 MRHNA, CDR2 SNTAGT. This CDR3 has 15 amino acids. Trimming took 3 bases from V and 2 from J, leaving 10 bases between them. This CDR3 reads CASSEGIFNTGELFF. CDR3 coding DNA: TGTGCCAGCAGTGAGGGTATTTTTAACACCGGGGAGCTGTTTTTT.

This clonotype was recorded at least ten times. The CDR3 loop is CASSLPGGLSRNYGYTF. The CDR3 DNA follows: TGTGCCAGCAGTTTACCCGGGGGGCTGTCCCGTAACTATGGCTACACCTTC. V and J are TRBV28 and TRBJ1-2, with D perhaps TRBD1 (6 bases). CDR1 is MDHEN and CDR2 is SYDVKM in the germline V gene. Trimming left V 2 bases short and J 1 base short, with 17 bases between. The CDR3 consists of 17 residues.

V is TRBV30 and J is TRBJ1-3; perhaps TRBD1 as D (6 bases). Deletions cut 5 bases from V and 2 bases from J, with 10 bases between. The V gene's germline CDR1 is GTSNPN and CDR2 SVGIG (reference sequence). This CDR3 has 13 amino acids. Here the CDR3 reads CAWSGGTGNTIYF. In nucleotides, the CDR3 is TGTGCCTGGTCGGGGGGCACTGGAAACACCATATATTTT.

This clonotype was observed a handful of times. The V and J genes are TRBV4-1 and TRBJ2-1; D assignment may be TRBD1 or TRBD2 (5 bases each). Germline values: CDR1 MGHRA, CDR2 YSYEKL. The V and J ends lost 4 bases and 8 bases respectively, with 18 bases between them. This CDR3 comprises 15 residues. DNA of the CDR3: TGCGCCAGCAGCCTACGAGGGGACCTCGGCCATGAGCAGTTCTTC. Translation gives CASSLRGDLGHEQFF.

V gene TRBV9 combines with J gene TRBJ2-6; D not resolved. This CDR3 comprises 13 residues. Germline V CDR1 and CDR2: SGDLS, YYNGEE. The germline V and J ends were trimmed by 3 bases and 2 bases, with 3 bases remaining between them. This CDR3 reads CASSAPGANVLTF. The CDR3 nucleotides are TGTGCCAGCAGCGCCCCTGGGGCCAACGTCCTGACTTTC.

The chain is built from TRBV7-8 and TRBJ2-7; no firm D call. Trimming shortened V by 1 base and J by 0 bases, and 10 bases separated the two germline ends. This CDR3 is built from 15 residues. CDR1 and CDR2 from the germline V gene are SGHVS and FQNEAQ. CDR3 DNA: TGTGCCAGCAGCTTAGAAGGGCAGTACTCCTACGAGCAGTACTTC. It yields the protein CASSLEGQYSYEQYF.

The CDR3 DNA sequence: TGCAGCGTTGTTTTGGTGGTGCCCGGGGCCAACGTCCTGACTTTC. Protein product: CSVVLVVPGANVLTF. The J gene is TRBJ2-6, the V gene TRBV29-1; D gene uncertain. Germline V CDR1 and CDR2: SQVTM, ANQGSEA. The CDR3 loop spans 15 amino acids. The germline V and J ends were trimmed by 4 bases and 4 bases, with 14 bases remaining between them. Complete variable domain (other parts from reference TRBV29-1 and TRBJ2-6): SAVISQKPSRDICQRGTSLTIQCQVDSQVTMMFWYRQQPGQSLTLIATANQGSEATYESGFVIDKFPISRPNLTFSTLTVSNMSPEDSSIYLCSVVLVVPGANVLTFGAGSRLTVL.

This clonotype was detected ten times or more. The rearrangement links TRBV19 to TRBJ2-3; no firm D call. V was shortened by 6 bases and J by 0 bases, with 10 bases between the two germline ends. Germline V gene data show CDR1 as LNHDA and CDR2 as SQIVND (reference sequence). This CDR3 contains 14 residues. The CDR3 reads CASRTQSSTDTQYF. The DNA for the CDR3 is TGTGCCAGTAGGACGCAGAGTAGCACAGATACGCAGTATTTT.

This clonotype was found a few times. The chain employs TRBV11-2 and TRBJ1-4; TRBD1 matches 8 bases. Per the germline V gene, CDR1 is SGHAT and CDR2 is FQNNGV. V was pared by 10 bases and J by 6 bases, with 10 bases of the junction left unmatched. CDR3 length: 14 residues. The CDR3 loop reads CATTSTGGYEKLFF. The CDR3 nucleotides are TGTGCCACCACGTCAACAGGGGGATATGAAAAACTGTTTTTT.

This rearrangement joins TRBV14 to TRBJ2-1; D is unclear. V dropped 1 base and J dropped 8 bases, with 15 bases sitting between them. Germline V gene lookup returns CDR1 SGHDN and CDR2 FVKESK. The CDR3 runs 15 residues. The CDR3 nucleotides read TGTGCCAGCAGCCAAGGGGTGGATGGGCGCGATGAGCAGTTCTTC. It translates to CASSQGVDGRDEQFF.

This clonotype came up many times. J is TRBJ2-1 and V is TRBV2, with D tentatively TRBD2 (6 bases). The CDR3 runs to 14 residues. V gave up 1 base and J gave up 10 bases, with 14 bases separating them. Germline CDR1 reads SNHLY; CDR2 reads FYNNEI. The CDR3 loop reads CASSEGGEEVEQFF. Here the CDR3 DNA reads TGTGCCAGCAGTGAAGGCGGGGAGGAGGTCGAGCAGTTCTTC.

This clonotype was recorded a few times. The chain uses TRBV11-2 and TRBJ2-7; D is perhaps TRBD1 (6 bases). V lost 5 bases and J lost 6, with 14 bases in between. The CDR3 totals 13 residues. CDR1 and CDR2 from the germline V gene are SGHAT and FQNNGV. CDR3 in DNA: TGTGCCAGCAGCCCGGGACACCTCCCCGAGCAGTACTTC. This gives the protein CASSPGHLPEQYF.

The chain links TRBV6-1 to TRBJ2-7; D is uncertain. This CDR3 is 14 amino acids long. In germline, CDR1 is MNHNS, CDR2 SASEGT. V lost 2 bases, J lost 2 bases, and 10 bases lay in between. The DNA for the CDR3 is TGTGCCAGCAGTGAACCCTACTTCACCTACGAGCAGTACTTC. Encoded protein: CASSEPYFTYEQYF.

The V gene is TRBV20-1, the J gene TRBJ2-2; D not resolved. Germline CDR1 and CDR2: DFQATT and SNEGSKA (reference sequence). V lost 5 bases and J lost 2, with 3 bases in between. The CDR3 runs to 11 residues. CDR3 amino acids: CSAPNTGELFF. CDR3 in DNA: TGCAGTGCTCCTAACACCGGGGAGCTGTTTTTT.

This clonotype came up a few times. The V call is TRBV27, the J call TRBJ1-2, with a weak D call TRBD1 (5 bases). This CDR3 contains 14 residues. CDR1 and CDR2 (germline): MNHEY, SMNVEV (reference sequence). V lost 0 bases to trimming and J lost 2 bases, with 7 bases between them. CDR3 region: CASSLSKGNYGYTF. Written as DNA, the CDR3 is TGTGCCAGCAGTTTATCAAAGGGGAACTATGGCTACACCTTC.

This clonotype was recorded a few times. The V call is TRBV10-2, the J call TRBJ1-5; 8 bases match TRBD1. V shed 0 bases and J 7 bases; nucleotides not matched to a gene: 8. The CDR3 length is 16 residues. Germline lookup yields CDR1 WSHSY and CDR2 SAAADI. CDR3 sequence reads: CASSESGGQGGQPQHF. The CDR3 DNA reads TGCGCCAGCAGTGAGTCCGGCGGACAGGGAGGGCAGCCCCAGCATTTT.

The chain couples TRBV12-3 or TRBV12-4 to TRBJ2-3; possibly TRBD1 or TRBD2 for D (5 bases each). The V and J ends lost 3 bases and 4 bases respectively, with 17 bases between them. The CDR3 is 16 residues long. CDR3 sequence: CASSLGDGREPDTQYF. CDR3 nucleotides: TGTGCCAGCAGTTTGGGGGACGGAAGGGAACCAGATACGCAGTATTTT.

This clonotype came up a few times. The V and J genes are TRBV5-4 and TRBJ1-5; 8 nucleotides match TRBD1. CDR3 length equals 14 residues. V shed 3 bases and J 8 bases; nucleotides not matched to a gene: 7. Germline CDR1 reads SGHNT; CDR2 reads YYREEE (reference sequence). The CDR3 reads CASSWPLQGEPQHF. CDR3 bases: TGTGCCAGCAGCTGGCCACTACAGGGGGAGCCCCAGCATTTT.

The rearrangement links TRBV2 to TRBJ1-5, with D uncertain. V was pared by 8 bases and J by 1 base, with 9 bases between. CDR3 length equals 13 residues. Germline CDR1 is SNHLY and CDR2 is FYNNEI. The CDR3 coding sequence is TGTGCCAGCGGAGCGCAAAGCAATCAGCCCCAGCATTTT. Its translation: CASGAQSNQPQHF.

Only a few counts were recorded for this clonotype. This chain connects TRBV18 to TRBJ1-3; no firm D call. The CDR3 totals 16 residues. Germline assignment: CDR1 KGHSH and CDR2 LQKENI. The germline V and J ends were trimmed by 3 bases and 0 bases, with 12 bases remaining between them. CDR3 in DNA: TGTGCCAGCTCACCGAGTACGGCACCCTCTGGAAACACCATATATTTT. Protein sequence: CASSPSTAPSGNTIYF.

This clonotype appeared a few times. DNA of the CDR3: TGCAGTGCCGCGGGCCTCGCCCGCACAGATACGCAGTATTTT. Its protein is CSAAGLARTDTQYF. The chain joins TRBV20-1 to TRBJ2-3; weak D call: TRBD2 (5 bases). With 6 bases removed from V and 1 base from J, the gap between germline ends came to 14 bases. Germline V lookup: CDR1 DFQATT, CDR2 SNEGSKA (reference sequence). The CDR3 spans 14 residues.

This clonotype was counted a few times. CDR3 DNA sequence: TGCGCCAGCAGCCTAGGACTAGGGAGCGGGAGCGGGAATGAGCAGTTCTTC. Amino acid sequence: CASSLGLGSGSGNEQFF. This chain uses TRBV4-1 with TRBJ2-1, with 8 bases that match TRBD2. Trimming at V came to 4 bases and at J to 7 bases, leaving 15 bases not matched to a gene. CDR1 and CDR2 from the germline V gene are MGHRA and YSYEKL. The CDR3 is made up of 17 amino acids.